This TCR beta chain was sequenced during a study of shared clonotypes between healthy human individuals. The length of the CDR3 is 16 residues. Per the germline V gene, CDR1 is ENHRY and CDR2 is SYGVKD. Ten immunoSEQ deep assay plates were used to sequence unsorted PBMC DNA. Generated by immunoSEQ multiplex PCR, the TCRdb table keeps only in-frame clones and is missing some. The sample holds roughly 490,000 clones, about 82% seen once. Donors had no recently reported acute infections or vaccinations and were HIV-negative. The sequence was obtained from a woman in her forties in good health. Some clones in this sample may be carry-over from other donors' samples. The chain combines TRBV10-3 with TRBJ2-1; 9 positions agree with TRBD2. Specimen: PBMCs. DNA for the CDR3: TGTTCCTCGGGACTAGCCAGTGTTAGCTCCTACAATGAGCAGTTCTTC. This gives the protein CSSGLASVSSYNEQFF.